This TCR beta chain was profiled in a study of shared clonotypes between healthy human individuals. There are a few counts of this clone. Sequencing used immunoSEQ multiplex PCR; TCRdb keeps in-frame clones, though not all of them. The table includes over 1.4 million clones, roughly 97% detected once. Germline lookup yields CDR1 SGHRS and CDR2 YFSETQ. J gave up 5 bases and V 4 bases, and 4 bases lay outside the gene matches. The CDR3 extends over 13 amino acids. The chain links TRBV5-1 to TRBJ2-5; 8 bases fit TRBD2. The specimen was naive CD4+ T cells sorted from blood. Subset in this sample: CD45RA+ positively selected. The sequence was collected from a man aged 30-40 years in good health. CDR3 nucleotide sequence: TGCGCCAGCAGCCCGGGACTAGTGGAGACCCAGTACTTC. This translates into CASSPGLVETQYF.